The clone carrying this T cell receptor (beta chain) was seen a single time. This specimen comes from a study of beta chain features in type 1 diabetes. For the study at large: Healthy donors and patients showed comparable age, gender and cell yields.

The study reverse transcribed the entire isolated RNA, so it sequenced expressed TCRB transcripts. Some clones are missing from TCRdb's copy, which holds only in-frame ones; the method was immunoSEQ multiplex PCR. The table lists about 260,000 clones, 68% of them singletons, with about 0.05% in the top ten. Averaging roughly 120 mL, one heparinised blood draw came from each individual donor. Each sorted population was over 98% pure. Sequencing was carried out using naive CD4+ T cells from blood. The sequence was obtained from a man aged 25-40 years in good health.

CDR3 residues: CASISRAYGYTF. CDR3 DNA: TGTGCCAGCATTTCGCGCGCCTATGGCTACACCTTC. The chain links TRBV6-5 to TRBJ1-2; no definite D call. The germline CDR1 and CDR2 sequences are MNHEY and SVGAGI. V was pared by 7 bases and J by 4 bases, with 10 bases between. The CDR3 spans 12 residues.